Included here is one TCR beta chain sequence, with context. The antigen is unknown. The sequenced fragment ends 3 residues before the CDR3 boundary, so the rest is inferred from the germline J gene. The entry originates in a study of T cells in women clearing cervical HPV infection. Background on the study: With HLA typing for only a few women, HLA confounding remains possible. Whole-study results and caveats: CIN3+ cases had significantly higher TCR repertoire richness than controls, but evenness did not differ. Effector/memory and HPV-specific T cells were not isolated, and association timing is unknown.

Germline CDR1 is LNHDA and CDR2 is SQIVND (reference sequence). The germline V and J ends were trimmed by 3 bases and 1 base, with 6 bases remaining between them. The CDR3 has 13 residues. immunoSEQ multiplex PCR used an average of 1200 ng genomic DNA. Assay: immunoSEQ multiplex PCR; the TCRdb copy retains only in-frame clones and omits some. This sample's clone table lists 25,000 to 35,000 clones. This receptor was obtained from a woman between 18 and 75 years old with a cervical HPV16 infection that either progressed to CIN3+ or cleared (not recorded which). The sequenced sample consisted of blood buffy coat. This chain links TRBV19 with TRBJ1-2; no definite D call. This CDR3 reads CASSMGNNYGYTF. The sequenced part of the CDR3 DNA is TGTGCCAGTAGTATGGGCAATAACTATGGC.